Listed below are T cell receptor beta chains from one sample, sequenced in a study of T cell changes during pregnancy in multiple sclerosis. The table came from immunoSEQ multiplex PCR; TCRdb's copy has only in-frame clones and leaves some out. The sample includes around 97,000 clones, 90% of them seen just once. Material: peripheral blood, obtained in the second trimester of pregnancy. These TCRs come from a female donor in good health, enrolled as a control in a pregnancy study. The CDR3 runs from the conserved cysteine through the conserved F or W. The D gene is left open where the match is weak. The listing skips clone size in some rows; elsewhere it reads once, few, many or a size class.

len | j_gene | d_gene | v_gene | abundance | CDR3aa | CDR3nt
19 | TRBJ2-6 | TRBD1 | TRBV6-1 | - | CASSEAATGGLFGANVLTF | TGTGCCAGCAGTGAAGCAGCGACAGGGGGCCTTTTTGGGGCCAACGTCCTGACTTTC
15 | TRBJ2-5 | TRBD2 | TRBV6-4 | - | CASSEGSGRQETQYF | TGTGCCAGCAGTGAGGGCAGCGGGAGGCAAGAGACCCAGTACTTC
17 | TRBJ1-2 | - | TRBV27 | once | CASSLGFRARANYGYTF | TGTGCCAGCAGTTTAGGTTTCAGGGCTCGGGCTAACTATGGCTACACCTTC
15 | TRBJ1-5 | TRBD1 | TRBV4-3 | - | CASSQPGTGAQPQHF | TGCGCCAGCAGCCAACCCGGGACAGGGGCCCAGCCCCAGCATTTT
14 | TRBJ2-7 | TRBD1 | TRBV27 | few | CASSLQETGIEQYF | TGTGCCAGCAGTTTACAGGAGACAGGGATCGAGCAGTACTTC
16 | TRBJ1-2 | - | TRBV15 | - | CATSRDNRDTIGGYTF | TGTGCCACCAGCAGAGATAACCGGGACACAATTGGAGGCTACACCTTC
14 | TRBJ1-3 | - | TRBV7-9 | - | CASSLTGVGNTIYF | TGTGCCAGCAGCTTAACGGGGGTGGGAAACACCATATATTTT
14 | TRBJ1-5 | TRBD1 | TRBV6-5 | once | CASSYQGAGQPQHF | TGTGCCAGCAGTTATCAGGGGGCCGGTCAGCCCCAGCATTTT
15 | TRBJ1-2 | TRBD1 | TRBV27 | - | CASRGQGTYAYGYTF | TGTGCCAGCAGGGGACAGGGGACTTATGCCTATGGCTACACCTTC
16 | TRBJ1-2 | - | TRBV6-5 | once | CASSYSRTAGSYGYTF | TGTGCCAGCAGTTACTCGAGGACGGCAGGGTCCTATGGCTACACCTTC
16 | TRBJ1-5 | TRBD1 | TRBV9 | - | CASSAGGSVSNQPQHF | TGTGCCAGCAGCGCAGGGGGCTCAGTTAGCAATCAGCCCCAGCATTTT
16 | TRBJ2-2 | - | TRBV11-2 | - | CASSAKGAGGGGELFF | TGTGCCAGCAGCGCAAAGGGGGCAGGGGGAGGCGGGGAGCTGTTTTTT
13 | TRBJ1-4 | - | TRBV4-2 | few | CASTSGMAEKLFF | TGTGCCAGCACCTCAGGGATGGCTGAAAAACTGTTTTTT
14 | TRBJ1-5 | - | TRBV7-9 | - | CASSSGGGWEPQHF | TGTGCCAGCAGCTCGGGGGGGGGATGGGAGCCCCAGCATTTT
16 | TRBJ2-3 | - | TRBV5-6 | - | CASSFGQGSWTDTQYF | TGTGCCAGCAGCTTCGGGCAGGGGAGCTGGACAGATACGCAGTATTTT
14 | TRBJ2-1 | - | TRBV19 | - | CASSITLGDNEQFF | TGTGCCAGTAGTATTACCCTAGGGGACAATGAGCAGTTCTTC
15 | TRBJ1-6 | TRBD1 | TRBV7-2 | once | CASSSGQGASSPLHF | TGTGCCAGCAGCTCGGGACAGGGGGCGAGTTCACCCCTCCACTTT
15 | TRBJ2-5 | TRBD1 | TRBV6-4 | - | CASSPGTGGQETQYF | TGTGCCAGCAGTCCCGGGACAGGGGGCCAAGAGACCCAGTACTTC
17 | TRBJ2-1 | TRBD1 | TRBV5-6 | - | CASSSRTGGLFDNEQFF | TGTGCCAGCAGCTCTCGGACAGGGGGACTTTTCGACAATGAGCAGTTCTTC
13 | TRBJ1-2 | - | TRBV7-9 | - | CASSLPDSYGYTF | TGTGCCAGCAGCTTACCCGACAGCTATGGCTACACCTTC
12 | TRBJ2-7 | - | TRBV29-1 | - | CSVERSGSEQYF | TGCAGCGTTGAAAGGTCAGGGTCCGAGCAGTACTTC
15 | TRBJ2-7 | - | TRBV10-2 | - | CASRLAPDSSYEQYF | TGCGCCAGCAGGCTGGCTCCGGACAGTTCCTACGAGCAGTACTTC
15 | TRBJ2-1 | TRBD2 | TRBV6-1 | medium-sized | CASSDLSGGVNEQFF | TGTGCCAGCAGTGATCTTAGCGGGGGGGTGAATGAGCAGTTCTTC
15 | TRBJ2-5 | TRBD1 | TRBV5-1 | - | CASSLGTGAQETQYF | TGCGCCAGCAGCTTGGGGACAGGGGCCCAAGAGACCCAGTACTTC
15 | TRBJ1-1 | TRBD1 | TRBV28 | - | CASSQRDRGITEAFF | TGTGCCAGCAGCCAAAGGGACAGGGGGATCACTGAAGCTTTCTTT
15 | TRBJ2-1 | TRBD2 | TRBV19 | - | CASSTLAGAYNEQFF | TGTGCCAGTAGTACCCTAGCGGGAGCCTACAATGAGCAGTTCTTC
14 | TRBJ2-2 | - | TRBV2 | - | CASINRENTGELFF | TGTGCCAGCATAAACAGGGAGAACACCGGGGAGCTGTTTTTT
14 | TRBJ1-5 | - | TRBV28 | - | CATADSNSNQPQHF | TGTGCCACCGCGGACAGTAATAGCAATCAGCCCCAGCATTTT
17 | TRBJ2-3 | TRBD1 | TRBV6-1 | - | CASSVQSGTGETDTQYF | TGTGCCAGCAGTGTACAGTCCGGGACAGGGGAAACAGATACGCAGTATTTT
16 | TRBJ2-3 | - | TRBV21-1 | - | CASSSGVGVRTDTQYF | TGTGCCAGCAGCAGCGGGGTAGGGGTACGTACAGATACGCAGTATTTT
11 | TRBJ1-1 | - | TRBV19 | few | CAIMQGTEAFF | TGTGCCATAATGCAGGGTACTGAAGCTTTCTTT
17 | TRBJ2-1 | - | TRBV9 | - | CASSVPNRESAYNEQFF | TGTGCCAGCAGCGTACCAAACAGGGAGTCAGCCTACAATGAGCAGTTCTTC
24 | TRBJ2-7 | - | TRBV21-1 | - | CASSSKSRGGTSGDPQRVGYEQYF | TGTGCCAGCAGCTCAAAGAGTCGGGGAGGGACTAGCGGGGACCCCCAACGGGTTGGCTACGAGCAGTACTTC
15 | TRBJ2-7 | TRBD1 | TRBV7-8 | once | CASSSDRGRFYEQYF | TGTGCCAGCAGCTCCGACAGGGGTCGTTTCTACGAGCAGTACTTC
16 | TRBJ2-6 | - | TRBV5-8 | - | CASSLNRDSGANVLTF | TGTGCCAGCAGCTTGAACAGGGACTCTGGGGCCAACGTCCTGACTTTC
14 | TRBJ1-4 | - | TRBV28 | - | CASSLRGGKEKLFF | TGTGCCAGCAGTTTGAGGGGAGGGAAAGAAAAACTGTTTTTT
13 | TRBJ1-1 | - | TRBV9 | - | CASSVAGDTEAFF | TGTGCCAGCAGCGTAGCGGGGGACACTGAAGCTTTCTTT
14 | TRBJ1-3 | - | TRBV5-4 | - | CASSLGDSGNTIYF | TGTGCCAGCAGCTTGGGAGACAGTGGAAACACCATATATTTT
14 | TRBJ2-2 | TRBD1 | TRBV18 | once | CASSLDRATGELFF | TGTGCCAGCTCACTGGACAGGGCAACCGGGGAGCTGTTTTTT
16 | TRBJ2-5 | TRBD1 | TRBV28 | - | CASLSTGQGRGETQYF | TGTGCCAGCCTTTCGACGGGACAGGGGCGGGGAGAGACCCAGTACTTC
14 | TRBJ1-4 | TRBD1 | TRBV5-1 | once | CASSLEGAWEKLFF | TGCGCCAGCAGCTTGGAGGGGGCTTGGGAAAAACTGTTTTTT
14 | TRBJ2-7 | - | TRBV28 | - | CASSFRSIQYEQYF | TGTGCCAGCAGTTTTCGTTCAATTCAGTACGAGCAGTACTTC
12 | TRBJ2-4 | - | TRBV7-2 | - | CASKRAEGIQYF | TGTGCCAGCAAGCGGGCAGAGGGCATTCAGTACTTC
14 | TRBJ2-7 | - | TRBV6-6 | - | CASSYGGSPYEQYF | TGTGCCAGCAGTTACGGCGGGTCCCCCTACGAGCAGTACTTC
13 | TRBJ1-1 | TRBD1 | TRBV29-1 | - | CSVGGQTNTEAFF | TGCAGCGTTGGGGGACAGACGAACACTGAAGCTTTCTTT
17 | TRBJ2-5 | - | TRBV5-1 | - | CASSLTLSTQRAETQYF | TGCGCCAGCAGCCTCACCCTTTCCACCCAGAGGGCAGAGACCCAGTACTTC
13 | TRBJ1-1 | - | TRBV6-4 | - | CASGPTPNTEAFF | TGTGCCAGCGGGCCGACACCAAACACTGAAGCTTTCTTT
13 | TRBJ2-3 | - | TRBV6-6 | - | CASSGGRTDTQYF | TGTGCCAGCAGCGGGGGGCGCACAGATACGCAGTATTTT
12 | TRBJ2-7 | - | TRBV27 | once | CASSRGANEQYF | TGTGCCAGCAGCCGGGGGGCGAACGAGCAGTACTTC
15 | TRBJ2-5 | TRBD2 | TRBV2 | once | CASSVEPRGGETQYF | TGTGCCAGCAGTGTAGAGCCGCGGGGGGGAGAGACCCAGTACTTC
14 | TRBJ2-7 | TRBD2 | TRBV6-5 | - | CASTGGDGAYEQYF | TGTGCCAGCACCGGGGGGGACGGGGCCTACGAGCAGTACTTC
15 | TRBJ2-5 | - | TRBV9 | - | CASSVDYRVQETQYF | TGTGCCAGCAGCGTAGATTATCGCGTCCAAGAGACCCAGTACTTC
15 | TRBJ1-4 | - | TRBV18 | - | CASSPRTAKAEKLFF | TGTGCCAGCTCACCCCGGACAGCCAAGGCTGAAAAACTGTTTTTT
14 | TRBJ1-1 | - | TRBV18 | - | CASSPPTANTEAFF | TGTGCCAGCTCACCACCAACAGCGAACACTGAAGCTTTCTTT
15 | TRBJ1-2 | TRBD1 | TRBV9 | - | CASSVEGQGPYGYTF | TGTGCCAGCAGCGTAGAGGGACAGGGCCCCTATGGCTACACCTTC
14 | TRBJ2-3 | TRBD2 | TRBV5-6 | - | CASSWGGGADTQYF | TGTGCCAGCAGCTGGGGGGGTGGCGCAGATACGCAGTATTTT
13 | TRBJ1-2 | - | TRBV28 | - | CASSLIRGYGYTF | TGTGCCAGCAGTTTAATCAGGGGCTATGGCTACACCTTC
18 | TRBJ2-3 | - | TRBV25-1 | - | CASSDWGGGLGGTDTQYF | TGTGCCAGCAGTGATTGGGGAGGGGGGTTGGGGGGCACAGATACGCAGTATTTT
15 | TRBJ2-1 | TRBD2 | TRBV7-2 | - | CASSRGGASGAEQFF | TGTGCCAGCAGCCGGGGGGGGGCTAGCGGGGCTGAGCAGTTCTTC